The clone carrying this T cell receptor (beta chain) was seen more than once but under ten times. Its target is not known. This sample stems from a study of T cell repertoires in cytomegalovirus infection. Study information: Recently identified HLA-C-restricted CMV epitopes were used, and well-studied HLA-B-restricted CMV epitopes were used as well. Public TCR beta signatures marked donors with CMV infection and the matching HLA.

With V trimmed by 5 bases and J by 4 bases, 7 bases remained unmatched. The CDR3 contains 14 residues. CDR1 DFQATT and CDR2 SNEGSKA come from the germline V gene (reference sequence). TCRdb re-called the reads through MiXCR, storing one row per CDR3 protein. Of about half a million distinct CDR3 sequences listed, approximately 40% are singletons. The rearrangement links TRBV20-1 to TRBJ2-1, with 8 nucleotides matching TRBD1. Sequencing used cultured PBMCs, obtained from culture after CMV antigen stimulation. The sequence was obtained from a human donor in good health (CMV status not recorded). Some clones in this sample may be carry-over from other donors' samples. In nucleotides, the CDR3 is TGCAGTGCTCCCAGGGGGCGTACTTACAATGAGCAGTTCTTC. Translated, it gives CSAPRGRTYNEQFF.